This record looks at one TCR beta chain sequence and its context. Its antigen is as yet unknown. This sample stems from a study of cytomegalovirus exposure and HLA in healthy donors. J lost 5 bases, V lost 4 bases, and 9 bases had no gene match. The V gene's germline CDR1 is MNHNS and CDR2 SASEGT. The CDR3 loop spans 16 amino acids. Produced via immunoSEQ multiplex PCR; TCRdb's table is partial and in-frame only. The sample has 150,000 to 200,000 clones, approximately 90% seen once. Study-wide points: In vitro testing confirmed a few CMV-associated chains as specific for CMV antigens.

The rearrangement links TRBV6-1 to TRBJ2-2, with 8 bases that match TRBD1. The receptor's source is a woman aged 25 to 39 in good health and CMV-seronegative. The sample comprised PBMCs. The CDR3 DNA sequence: TGTGCCAGCAGTGCCGCAGGGGGCGGAGGTACCGGGGAGCTGTTTTTT. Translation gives CASSAAGGGGTGELFF.